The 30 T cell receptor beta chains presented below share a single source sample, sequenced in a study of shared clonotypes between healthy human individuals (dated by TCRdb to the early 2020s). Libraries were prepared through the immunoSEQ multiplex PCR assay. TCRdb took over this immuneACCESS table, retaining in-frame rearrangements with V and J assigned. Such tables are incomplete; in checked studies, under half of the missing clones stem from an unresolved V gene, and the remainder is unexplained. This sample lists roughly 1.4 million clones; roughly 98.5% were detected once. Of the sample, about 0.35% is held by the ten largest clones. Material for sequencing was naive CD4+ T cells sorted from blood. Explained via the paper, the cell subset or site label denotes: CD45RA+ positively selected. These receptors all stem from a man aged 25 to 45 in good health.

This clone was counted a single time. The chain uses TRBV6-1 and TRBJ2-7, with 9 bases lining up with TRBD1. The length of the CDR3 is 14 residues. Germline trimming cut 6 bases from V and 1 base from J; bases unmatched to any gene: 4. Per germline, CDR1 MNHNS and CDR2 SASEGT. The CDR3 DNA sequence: TGTGCCAGCAGCCGGACAGGGGAGTCCTACGAGCAGTACTTC. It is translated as CASSRTGESYEQYF.

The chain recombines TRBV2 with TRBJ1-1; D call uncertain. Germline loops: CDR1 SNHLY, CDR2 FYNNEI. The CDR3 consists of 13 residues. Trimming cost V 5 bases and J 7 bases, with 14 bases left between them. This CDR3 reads CASSTNRVHEAFF. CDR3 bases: TGTGCCAGCAGTACCAACCGTGTTCATGAAGCTTTCTTT.

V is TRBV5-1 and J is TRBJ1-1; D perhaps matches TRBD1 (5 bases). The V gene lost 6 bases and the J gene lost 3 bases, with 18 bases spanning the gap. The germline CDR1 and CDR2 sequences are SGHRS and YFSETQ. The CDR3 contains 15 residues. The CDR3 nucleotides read TGCGCCAGCATGACGAAGGTACGGGGGGACACTGAAGCTTTCTTT. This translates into CASMTKVRGDTEAFF.

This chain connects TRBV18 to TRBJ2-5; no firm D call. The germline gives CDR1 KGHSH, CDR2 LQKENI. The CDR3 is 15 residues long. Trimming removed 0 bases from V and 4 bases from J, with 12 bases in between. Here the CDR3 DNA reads TGTGCCAGCTCACCACCGAAGGGCGCCGGAGAGACCCAGTACTTC. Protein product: CASSPPKGAGETQYF.

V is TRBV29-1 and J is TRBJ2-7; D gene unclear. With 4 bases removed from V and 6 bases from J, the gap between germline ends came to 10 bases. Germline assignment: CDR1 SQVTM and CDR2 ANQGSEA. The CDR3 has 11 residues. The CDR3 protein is CSVAWRGEQYF. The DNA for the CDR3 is TGCAGCGTTGCGTGGAGAGGCGAGCAGTACTTC.

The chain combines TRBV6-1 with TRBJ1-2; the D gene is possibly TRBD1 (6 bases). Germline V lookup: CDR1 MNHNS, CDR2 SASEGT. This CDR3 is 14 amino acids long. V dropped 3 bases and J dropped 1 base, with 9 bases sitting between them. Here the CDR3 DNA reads TGTGCCAGCAGTGAGCAACAGGGTAACTATGGCTACACCTTC. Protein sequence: CASSEQQGNYGYTF.

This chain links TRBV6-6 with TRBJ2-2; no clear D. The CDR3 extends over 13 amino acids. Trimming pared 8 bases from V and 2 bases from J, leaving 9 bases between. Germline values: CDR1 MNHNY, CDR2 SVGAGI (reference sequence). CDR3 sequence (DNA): TGTGCCAGCTCTTTACACAACACCGGGGAGCTGTTTTTT. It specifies CASSLHNTGELFF.

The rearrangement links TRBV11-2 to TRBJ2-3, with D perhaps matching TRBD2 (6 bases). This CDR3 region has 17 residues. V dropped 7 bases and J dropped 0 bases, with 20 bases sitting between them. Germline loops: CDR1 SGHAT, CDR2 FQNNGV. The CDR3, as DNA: TGTGCCAGCATGAAGATAGCGGATCCGCTAAGCACAGATACGCAGTATTTT. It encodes CASMKIADPLSTDTQYF.

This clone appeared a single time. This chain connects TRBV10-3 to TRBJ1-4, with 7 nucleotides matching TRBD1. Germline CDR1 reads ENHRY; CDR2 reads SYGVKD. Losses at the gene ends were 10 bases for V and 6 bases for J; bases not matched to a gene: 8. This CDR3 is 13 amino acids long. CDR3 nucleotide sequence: TGTGCCACCACAGGGGAGATTGATGAAAAACTGTTTTTT. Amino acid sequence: CATTGEIDEKLFF.

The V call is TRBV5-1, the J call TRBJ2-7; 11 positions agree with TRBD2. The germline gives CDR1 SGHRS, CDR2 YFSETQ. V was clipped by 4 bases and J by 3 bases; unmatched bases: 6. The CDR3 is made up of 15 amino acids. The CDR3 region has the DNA TGCGCCAGCAGCGCCGGGACTAGCGGTTACTACGAGCAGTACTTC. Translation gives CASSAGTSGYYEQYF.

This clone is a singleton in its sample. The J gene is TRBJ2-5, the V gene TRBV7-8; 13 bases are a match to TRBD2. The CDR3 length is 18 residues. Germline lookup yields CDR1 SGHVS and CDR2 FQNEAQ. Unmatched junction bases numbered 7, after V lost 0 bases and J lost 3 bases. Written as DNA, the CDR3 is TGTGCCAGCAGCTTAGCCGGACTAGCGGGAGTTGGTAAAGAGACCCAGTACTTC. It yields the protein CASSLAGLAGVGKETQYF.

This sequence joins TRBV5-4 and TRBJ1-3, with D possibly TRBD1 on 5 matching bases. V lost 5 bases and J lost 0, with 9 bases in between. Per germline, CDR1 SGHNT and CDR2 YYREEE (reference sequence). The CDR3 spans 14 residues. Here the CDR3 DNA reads TGTGCCAGCAGTGCAGGGTTCTCTGGAAACACCATATATTTT. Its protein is CASSAGFSGNTIYF.

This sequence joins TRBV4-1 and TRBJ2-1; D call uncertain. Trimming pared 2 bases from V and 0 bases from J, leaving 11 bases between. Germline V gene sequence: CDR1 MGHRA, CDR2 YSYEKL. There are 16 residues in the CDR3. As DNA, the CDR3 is TGCGCCAGCAGCCAATCGCGCGCGAGCTCCTACAATGAGCAGTTCTTC. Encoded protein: CASSQSRASSYNEQFF.

DNA for the CDR3: TGTGCCAGCAGCCATGTCCGGACAGGGGGAATCACCGGGGAGCTGTTTTTT. Its protein product is CASSHVRTGGITGELFF. This chain connects TRBV4-2 to TRBJ2-2, with 10 bases aligning to TRBD1. The CDR3 loop spans 17 amino acids. Germline V gives CDR1 LGHNA, CDR2 YNFKEQ. Losses at the gene ends were 3 bases for V and 4 bases for J; bases not matched to a gene: 8.

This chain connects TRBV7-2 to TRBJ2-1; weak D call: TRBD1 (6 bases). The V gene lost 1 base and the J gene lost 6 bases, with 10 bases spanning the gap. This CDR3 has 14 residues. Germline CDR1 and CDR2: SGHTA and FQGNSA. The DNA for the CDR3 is TGTGCCAGCAGCTTAGTAACAGGGCGCAATGAGCAGTTCTTC. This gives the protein CASSLVTGRNEQFF.

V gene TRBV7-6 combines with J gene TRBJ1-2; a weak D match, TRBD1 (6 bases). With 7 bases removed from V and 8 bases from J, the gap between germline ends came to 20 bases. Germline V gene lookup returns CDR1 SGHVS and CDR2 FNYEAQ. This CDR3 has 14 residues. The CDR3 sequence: CASTPLGGPKGYTF. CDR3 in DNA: TGTGCCAGCACACCCCTGGGGGGCCCGAAAGGCTACACCTTC.

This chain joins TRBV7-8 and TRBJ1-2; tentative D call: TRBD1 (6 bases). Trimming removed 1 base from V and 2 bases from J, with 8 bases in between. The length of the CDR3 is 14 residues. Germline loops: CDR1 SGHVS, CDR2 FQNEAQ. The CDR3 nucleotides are TGTGCCAGCAGCTTAGTCACAGGGAACTATGGCTACACCTTC. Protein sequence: CASSLVTGNYGYTF.

CDR3 nucleotides: TGTGCCAGCTCATCGCTTCCGGGACAGGGCCCCGGGACCCAGTACTTC. Residues: CASSSLPGQGPGTQYF. This chain links TRBV18 with TRBJ2-5; TRBD1 agrees at 9 bases. CDR1 is KGHSH, CDR2 LQKENI, per germline. The V gene end was trimmed by 5 bases and the J gene end by 7 bases; junction bases not matched to a gene: 14. CDR3 length: 16 amino acids.

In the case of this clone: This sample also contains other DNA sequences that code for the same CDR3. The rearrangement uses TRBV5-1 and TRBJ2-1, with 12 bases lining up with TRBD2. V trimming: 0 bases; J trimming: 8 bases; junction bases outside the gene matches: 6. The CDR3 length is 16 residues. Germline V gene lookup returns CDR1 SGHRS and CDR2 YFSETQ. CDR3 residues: CASSLGLTSGRDEQFF. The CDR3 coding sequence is TGCGCCAGCAGCTTGGGGTTGACTAGCGGGAGAGATGAGCAGTTCTTC.

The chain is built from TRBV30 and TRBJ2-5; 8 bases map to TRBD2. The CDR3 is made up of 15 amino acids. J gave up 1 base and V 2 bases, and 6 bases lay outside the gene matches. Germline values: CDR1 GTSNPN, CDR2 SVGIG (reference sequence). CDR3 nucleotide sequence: TGTGCCTGGAGTTGGGGCGGGAGGACCCAAGAGACCCAGTACTTC. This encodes CAWSWGGRTQETQYF.

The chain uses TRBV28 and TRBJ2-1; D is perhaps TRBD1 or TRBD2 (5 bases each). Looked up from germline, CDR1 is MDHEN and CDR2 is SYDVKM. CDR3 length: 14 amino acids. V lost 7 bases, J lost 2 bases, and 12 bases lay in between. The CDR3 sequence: CASMQGVAYNEQFF. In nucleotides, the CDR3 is TGTGCCAGCATGCAGGGAGTGGCCTACAATGAGCAGTTCTTC.

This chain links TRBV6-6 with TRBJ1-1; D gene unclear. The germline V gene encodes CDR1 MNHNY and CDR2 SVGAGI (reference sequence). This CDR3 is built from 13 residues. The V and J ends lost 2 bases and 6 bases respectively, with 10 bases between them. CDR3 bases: TGTGCCAGCAGTTACCCACCTGATCCTGAAGCTTTCTTT. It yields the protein CASSYPPDPEAFF.

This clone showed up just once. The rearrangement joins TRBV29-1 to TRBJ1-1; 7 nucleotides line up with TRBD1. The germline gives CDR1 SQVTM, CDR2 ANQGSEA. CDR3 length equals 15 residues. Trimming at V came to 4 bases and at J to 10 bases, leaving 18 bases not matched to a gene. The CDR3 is CSVVDEFTRAGGAFF. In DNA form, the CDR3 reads TGCAGCGTTGTGGATGAATTTACGAGGGCAGGGGGAGCTTTCTTT.

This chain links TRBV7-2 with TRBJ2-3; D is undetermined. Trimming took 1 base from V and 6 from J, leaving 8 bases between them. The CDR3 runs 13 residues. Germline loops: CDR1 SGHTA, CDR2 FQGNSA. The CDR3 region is CASSLVASDTQYF. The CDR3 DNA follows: TGTGCCAGCAGCTTAGTCGCCTCCGATACGCAGTATTTT.

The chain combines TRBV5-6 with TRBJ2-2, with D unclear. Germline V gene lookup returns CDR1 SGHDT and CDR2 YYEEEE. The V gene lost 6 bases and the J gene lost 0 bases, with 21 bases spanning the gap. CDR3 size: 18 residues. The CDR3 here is CASIVQSGRNANTGELFF. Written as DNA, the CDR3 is TGTGCCAGCATCGTTCAATCCGGTAGAAACGCGAACACCGGGGAGCTGTTTTTT.

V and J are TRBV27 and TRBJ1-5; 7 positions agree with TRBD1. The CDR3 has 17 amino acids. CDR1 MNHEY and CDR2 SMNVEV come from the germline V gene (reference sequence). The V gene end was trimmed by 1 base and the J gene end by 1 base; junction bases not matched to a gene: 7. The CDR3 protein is CASSLLQGTGSNQPQHF. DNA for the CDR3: TGTGCCAGCAGTTTATTACAGGGGACGGGAAGCAATCAGCCCCAGCATTTT.

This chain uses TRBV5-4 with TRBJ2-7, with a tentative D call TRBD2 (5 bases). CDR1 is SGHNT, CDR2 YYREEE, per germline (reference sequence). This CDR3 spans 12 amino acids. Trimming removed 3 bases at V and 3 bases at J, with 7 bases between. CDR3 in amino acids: CASSSGFYEQYF. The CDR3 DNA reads TGTGCCAGCAGCTCGGGGTTCTACGAGCAGTACTTC.

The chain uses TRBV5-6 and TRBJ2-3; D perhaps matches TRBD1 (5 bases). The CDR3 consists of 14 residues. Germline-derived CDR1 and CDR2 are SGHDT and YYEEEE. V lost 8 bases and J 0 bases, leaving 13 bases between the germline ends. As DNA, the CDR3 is TGTGCCAGTTCACCCAGGGTTAGCACAGATACGCAGTATTTT. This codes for CASSPRVSTDTQYF. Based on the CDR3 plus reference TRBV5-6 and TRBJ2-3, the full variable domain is DAGVTQSPTHLIKTRGQQVTLRCSPKSGHDTVSWYQQALGQGPQFIFQYYEEEERQRGNFPDRFSGHQFPNYSSELNVNALLLGDSALYLCASSPRVSTDTQYFGPGTRLTVL.

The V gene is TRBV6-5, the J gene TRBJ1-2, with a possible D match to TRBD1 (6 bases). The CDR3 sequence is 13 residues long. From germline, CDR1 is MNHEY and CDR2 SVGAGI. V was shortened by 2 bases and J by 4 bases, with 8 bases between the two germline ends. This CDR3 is CASSYGGLYGYTF. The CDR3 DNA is TGTGCCAGCAGTTACGGGGGGCTCTATGGCTACACCTTC.

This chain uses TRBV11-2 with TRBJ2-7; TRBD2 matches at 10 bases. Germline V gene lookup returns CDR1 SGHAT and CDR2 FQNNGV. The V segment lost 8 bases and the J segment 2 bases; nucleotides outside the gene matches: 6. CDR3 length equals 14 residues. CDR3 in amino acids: CASGWTSGAYEQYF. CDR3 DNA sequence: TGTGCCAGCGGTTGGACTAGCGGAGCCTACGAGCAGTACTTC.